There are a few counts of the clone carrying this T cell receptor (beta chain). In the authors' workflow: Reference gene primers were amplified, and this amplification served to estimate nucleated cell counts. Here immunoSEQ multiplex PCR was the method, and the copy in TCRdb shows in-frame clones only, minus some. The DNA was the basis for D and trimming; V, J and clone size are from that table. The repertoire holds 110,000 to 150,000 clones, 80% to 90% seen once, with approximately 11% in the top ten. These data originate in a study of blood T cell repertoires in COVID-19. Looking at the study overall: T cells, B-cell-depleted T cells, or PBMCs supplied cDNA or gDNA.

This CDR3 is built from 13 residues. V gave up 5 bases and J gave up 4 bases, with 6 bases separating them. Germline V lookup: CDR1 MNHNY, CDR2 SVGAGI (reference sequence). The origin of this receptor is a woman of 80 years or more with acute or convalescent COVID-19. Sequences were obtained from peripheral blood. V is TRBV6-6 and J is TRBJ1-6; perhaps TRBD1 as D (6 bases). This CDR3 is CASSGQYNSPLHF. For the CDR3, the DNA is TGTGCCAGCAGTGGACAGTATAATTCACCCCTCCACTTT.